Below are 25 T cell receptor beta chains sequenced from a single sample in a study of blood T cell repertoires in COVID-19. Clones were read by immunoSEQ multiplex PCR, and TCRdb kept only the in-frame ones, dropping some. The data show over 150,000 clones, over 80% seen once. Sequencing input: peripheral blood. The receptors were gathered from a woman aged 55-70 years with acute or convalescent COVID-19.

The gene calls are TRBV11-2 and TRBJ2-7, with 10 bases aligning to TRBD1. This CDR3 region has 15 residues. Germline CDR1 is SGHAT and CDR2 is FQNNGV. V gave up 1 base and J gave up 2 bases; unmatched junction bases: 2. As DNA, the CDR3 is TGTGCCAGCAGCTTAGGGGACAGGGGACCCTACGAGCAGTACTTC. It yields the protein CASSLGDRGPYEQYF.

The rearrangement links TRBV5-1 to TRBJ1-4, with D unclear. CDR3 length: 14 residues. Germline V gene data show CDR1 as SGHRS and CDR2 as YFSETQ. V dropped 0 bases and J dropped 8 bases, with 11 bases sitting between them. The chain's CDR3 is CASSLVAAGEKLFF. CDR3 in DNA: TGCGCCAGCAGCTTGGTTGCCGCGGGGGAAAAACTGTTTTTT.

This chain uses TRBV29-1 with TRBJ1-6; 8 nucleotides match TRBD1. Germline V CDR1 and CDR2: SQVTM, ANQGSEA. Losses at the gene ends were 5 bases for V and 8 bases for J; bases not matched to a gene: 5. This CDR3 contains 13 residues. In DNA form, the CDR3 reads TGCAGCGTTTCAGGGGGCTCGGATTCACCCCTCCACTTT. It is translated as CSVSGGSDSPLHF. Supplemented by reference TRBV29-1 and TRBJ1-6, the full variable domain reads SAVISQKPSRDICQRGTSLTIQCQVDSQVTMMFWYRQQPGQSLTLIATANQGSEATYESGFVIDKFPISRPNLTFSTLTVSNMSPEDSSIYLCSVSGGSDSPLHFGNGTRLTVT.

J is TRBJ1-1 and V is TRBV21-1; TRBD1, the table's D call, was not compared with the DNA. TRBV21-1 is described as a pseudogene. This CDR3 is built from 13 residues. The CDR3 protein is CASSKASDRQAFF. CDR3 coding DNA: TGTGCCAGCAGCAAAGCGAGCGACAGGCAAGCTTTCTTT.

The genes are TRBV4-2 and TRBJ1-2, with D possibly being TRBD1 (6 bases). The CDR3 covers 14 residues. CDR1 and CDR2 from the germline V gene are LGHNA and YNFKEQ. V lost 1 base, J lost 6 bases, and 12 bases lay in between. DNA of the CDR3: TGTGCCAGCAGCCAAGTAGACAGGACAAATGGCTACACCTTC. Translated, it gives CASSQVDRTNGYTF.

V is TRBV5-5 and J is TRBJ1-1, with no clear D. Trimming stripped 4 bases from V and 1 base from J, with 11 bases between. Germline values: CDR1 SGHKS, CDR2 YYEKEE (reference sequence). The CDR3 has 14 residues. The CDR3 nucleotides read TGTGCCAGCAGCCGAGACTCATGGAACACTGAAGCTTTCTTT. Protein: CASSRDSWNTEAFF. The complete variable domain, with remaining parts taken from reference TRBV5-5 and TRBJ1-1, reads DAGVTQSPTHLIKTRGQQVTLRCSPISGHKSVSWYQQVLGQGPQFIFQYYEKEERGRGNFPDRFSARQFPNYSSELNVNALLLGDSALYLCASSRDSWNTEAFFGQGTRLTVV.

The chain couples TRBV4-1 to TRBJ2-2; tentatively, D is TRBD2 (5 bases). The CDR3 has 16 residues. Trimming stripped 4 bases from V and 2 bases from J, with 14 bases between. The germline V gene encodes CDR1 MGHRA and CDR2 YSYEKL. CDR3 sequence (DNA): TGCGCCAGCAGCCCGAAGGAGACTACTAACACCGGGGAGCTGTTTTTT. Translated: CASSPKETTNTGELFF.

This chain joins TRBV6-5 and TRBJ2-3; 7 bases align to TRBD1. The CDR3 length is 15 residues. V was clipped by 5 bases and J by 0 bases; unmatched bases: 5. Germline CDR1 is MNHEY and CDR2 is SVGAGI. CDR3 region: CASSLTGKSTDTQYF. The CDR3 DNA reads TGTGCCAGCAGTCTGACAGGGAAAAGCACAGATACGCAGTATTTT.

This chain joins TRBV5-1 and TRBJ2-2; 8 nucleotides line up with TRBD1. J gave up 1 base and V 4 bases, and 6 bases lay outside the gene matches. CDR3 length equals 16 residues. Per germline, CDR1 SGHRS and CDR2 YFSETQ. The CDR3 here is CASSRVGQGNTGELFF. The DNA of the CDR3 is TGCGCCAGCAGCCGTGTCGGACAGGGGAACACCGGGGAGCTGTTTTTT.

In the case of this clone: The sample carries other DNA sequences with the same CDR3. The chain is built from TRBV5-1 and TRBJ2-7, with TRBD1 identical over 8 bases. With 0 bases clipped from V and 0 bases from J, the junction kept 2 bases outside the gene matches. CDR1 and CDR2 (germline): SGHRS, YFSETQ. The CDR3 length is 15 residues. The DNA of the CDR3 is TGCGCCAGCAGCTTGGGAGGGACAGGCTCCTACGAGCAGTACTTC. Its translation: CASSLGGTGSYEQYF.

The chain employs TRBV4-1 and TRBJ1-3; tentative D call: TRBD1 (5 bases). The CDR3 is 14 residues long. Germline V gene lookup returns CDR1 MGHRA and CDR2 YSYEKL. Trimming took off 3 bases at V and 2 bases at J, with 8 bases between the two ends. CDR3 DNA: TGCGCCAGCAGCCAGACAGATCCTGGAAACACCATATATTTT. Translating gives CASSQTDPGNTIYF.

The chain is built from TRBV9 and TRBJ2-7, with TRBD1 as a possible D gene (7 bases). There are 14 residues in the CDR3. V was clipped by 3 bases and J by 3 bases, with 13 bases between them. Germline V CDR1 and CDR2: SGDLS, YYNGEE. CDR3 in DNA: TGTGCCAGCAGCGAAGGAGGGGGCCTCTACGAGCAGTACTTC. Its translation is CASSEGGGLYEQYF.

The V call is TRBV6-1, the J call TRBJ1-6; D unclear. The CDR3 is made up of 19 amino acids. The V gene's germline CDR1 is MNHNS and CDR2 SASEGT. The V and J ends lost 4 bases and 0 bases respectively, with 19 bases between them. The CDR3 sequence is CASSGPGSGSSSYNSPLHF. The CDR3 coding sequence is TGTGCCAGCAGTGGGCCGGGGAGCGGATCGAGCTCCTATAATTCACCCCTCCACTTT.

The V gene is TRBV18, the J gene TRBJ1-1; 8 bases fit TRBD1. This CDR3 spans 15 amino acids. J gave up 3 bases and V 3 bases, and 6 bases lay outside the gene matches. Germline-derived CDR1 and CDR2 are KGHSH and LQKENI. This CDR3 is CASSPDREWHTEAFF. CDR3 coding DNA: TGTGCCAGCTCACCGGACAGGGAATGGCACACTGAAGCTTTCTTT.

The V gene is TRBV5-5, the J gene TRBJ1-2, with D perhaps matching TRBD1 (5 bases). The V end was cut by 5 bases, the J end by 5 bases, with 22 bases between. This CDR3 region has 16 residues. Germline V gene data show CDR1 as SGHKS and CDR2 as YYEKEE (reference sequence). The CDR3 loop is CASRQLPSGAGYGYTF. DNA for the CDR3: TGTGCCAGCAGACAACTCCCTAGCGGGGCTGGGTATGGCTACACCTTC.

The rearrangement links TRBV4-2 to TRBJ1-5, with a tentative D call TRBD1 (5 bases). CDR1 LGHNA and CDR2 YNFKEQ come from the germline V gene. The CDR3 has 20 amino acids. V lost 1 base, J lost 3 bases, and 25 bases lay in between. CDR3 nucleotides: TGTGCCAGCAGCCAAGTAGTTTCATCTGGGACTAAAGGCCCCAATCAGCCCCAGCATTTT. Amino acids: CASSQVVSSGTKGPNQPQHF.

The CDR3 coding sequence is TGTGCCAGCAGCCCCTACAGGGGAGAGGTCGGCACTGAAGCTTTCTTT. Translating gives CASSPYRGEVGTEAFF. The chain recombines TRBV13 with TRBJ1-1, with 7 positions matching TRBD1. This CDR3 spans 16 amino acids. The V gene end was trimmed by 5 bases and the J gene end by 4 bases; junction bases not matched to a gene: 13. Germline values: CDR1 PRHDT, CDR2 FYEKMQ (reference sequence).

The V call is TRBV20-1, the J call TRBJ1-1; no reliable D call. Per the germline V gene, CDR1 is DFQATT and CDR2 is SNEGSKA (reference sequence). The CDR3 sequence is 16 residues long. Trimming removed 3 bases at V and 0 bases at J, with 17 bases between. CDR3 sequence reads: CSASSTGSFLNTEAFF. CDR3 DNA: TGCAGTGCTAGTTCTACGGGGAGTTTCTTGAACACTGAAGCTTTCTTT.

The chain combines TRBV9 with TRBJ2-5; 7 nucleotides align to TRBD1. The V segment lost 2 bases and the J segment 5 bases; nucleotides outside the gene matches: 6. The germline CDR1 and CDR2 sequences are SGDLS and YYNGEE. The CDR3 consists of 14 residues. The DNA for the CDR3 is TGTGCCAGCAGCGTGACAGGGAACCTTGAGACCCAGTACTTC. It is translated as CASSVTGNLETQYF.

The rearrangement links TRBV7-8 to TRBJ1-5; a weak D match, TRBD1 (5 bases). The V end was cut by 1 base, the J end by 3 bases, with 13 bases between. This CDR3 comprises 16 residues. Per germline, CDR1 SGHVS and CDR2 FQNEAQ. CDR3 residues: CASSLEGWGLNQPQHF. CDR3 bases: TGTGCCAGCAGCTTAGAAGGTTGGGGACTCAATCAGCCCCAGCATTTT.

The chain carries TRBV7-2 and TRBJ2-7, with TRBD2 matching over 7 bases. The CDR3 is made up of 13 amino acids. In germline, CDR1 is SGHTA, CDR2 FQGNSA. V shed 8 bases and J 3 bases; nucleotides not matched to a gene: 7. The CDR3 loop is CASGGGPGYEQYF. CDR3 in DNA: TGTGCCAGCGGGGGGGGTCCTGGCTACGAGCAGTACTTC. Drawing the rest from reference TRBV7-2 and TRBJ2-7, the complete variable domain is GAGVSQSPSNKVTEKGKDVELRCDPISGHTALYWYRQSLGQGLEFLIYFQGNSAPDKSGLPSDRFSAERTGGSVSTLTIQRTQQEDSAVYLCASGGGPGYEQYFGPGTRLTVT.

V is TRBV20-1 and J is TRBJ1-6, with D hard to call. Per the germline V gene, CDR1 is DFQATT and CDR2 is SNEGSKA (reference sequence). Trimming cost V 3 bases and J 6 bases, with 9 bases left between them. The CDR3 is 13 amino acids. The CDR3 DNA reads TGCAGTGCTAGTCACAATTCTAATTCACCCCTCCACTTT. The encoded protein is CSASHNSNSPLHF.

Written as DNA, the CDR3 is TGTGCCAGCAGCAGCAGGACAGCTATGAACACTGAAGCTTTCTTT. It yields the protein CASSSRTAMNTEAFF. The chain carries TRBV7-6 and TRBJ1-1; tentatively, D is TRBD1 (6 bases). Germline assignment: CDR1 SGHVS and CDR2 FNYEAQ. The CDR3 is 15 amino acids. The V gene lost 5 bases and the J gene lost 0 bases, with 13 bases spanning the gap.

This rearrangement joins TRBV18 to TRBJ1-5; no firm D call. V was shortened by 2 bases and J by 7 bases, with 12 bases between the two germline ends. The CDR3 spans 14 residues. CDR1 and CDR2 (germline): KGHSH, LQKENI. As DNA, the CDR3 is TGTGCCAGCTCACCAAATGGAGCCGGGCAGCCCCAGCATTTT. Amino acids: CASSPNGAGQPQHF.

This clone was counted only a few times. As DNA, the CDR3 is TGTGCCAGCGGCTCCTATAGGCAGGGCCATGGCTACACCTTC. Translated, it gives CASGSYRQGHGYTF. The chain couples TRBV7-9 to TRBJ1-2, with D maybe TRBD1 (5 bases). Germline CDR1 and CDR2: SEHNR and FQNEAQ (reference sequence). This CDR3 is built from 14 residues. With 8 bases removed from V and 6 bases from J, the gap between germline ends came to 19 bases.